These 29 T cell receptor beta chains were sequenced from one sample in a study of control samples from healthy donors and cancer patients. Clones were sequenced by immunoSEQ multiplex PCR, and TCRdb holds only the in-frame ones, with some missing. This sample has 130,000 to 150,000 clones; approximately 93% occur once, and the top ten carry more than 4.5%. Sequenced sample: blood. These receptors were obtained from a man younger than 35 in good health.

Here the CDR3 reads CASSFYTLNTEAFF. CDR3 nucleotide sequence: TGTGCCAGCAGTTTTTACACCTTGAACACTGAAGCTTTCTTT. The chain uses TRBV28 and TRBJ1-1; D ambiguous. The germline V and J ends were trimmed by 3 bases and 0 bases, with 8 bases remaining between them. The CDR3 sequence is 14 residues long. CDR1 is MDHEN and CDR2 is SYDVKM in the germline V gene.

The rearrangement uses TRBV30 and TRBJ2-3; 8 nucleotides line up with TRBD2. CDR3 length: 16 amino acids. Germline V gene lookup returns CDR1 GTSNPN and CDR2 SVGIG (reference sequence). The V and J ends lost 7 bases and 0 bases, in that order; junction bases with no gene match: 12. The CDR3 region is CASGGGSIPSTDTQYF. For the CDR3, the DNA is TGTGCCTCCGGGGGGGGGAGTATCCCTAGCACAGATACGCAGTATTTT.

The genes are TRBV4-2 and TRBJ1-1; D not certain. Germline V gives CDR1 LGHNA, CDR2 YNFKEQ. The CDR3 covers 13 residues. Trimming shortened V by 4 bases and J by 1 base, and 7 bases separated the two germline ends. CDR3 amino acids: CASSPYENTEAFF. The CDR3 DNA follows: TGTGCCAGCAGCCCGTACGAGAACACTGAAGCTTTCTTT.

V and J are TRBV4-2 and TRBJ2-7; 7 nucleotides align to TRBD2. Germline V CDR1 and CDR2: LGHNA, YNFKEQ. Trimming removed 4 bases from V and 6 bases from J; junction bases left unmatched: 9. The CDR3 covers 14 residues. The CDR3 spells CASSRMGASGEQYF. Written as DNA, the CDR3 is TGTGCCAGCAGCCGAATGGGAGCTAGCGGCGAGCAGTACTTC.

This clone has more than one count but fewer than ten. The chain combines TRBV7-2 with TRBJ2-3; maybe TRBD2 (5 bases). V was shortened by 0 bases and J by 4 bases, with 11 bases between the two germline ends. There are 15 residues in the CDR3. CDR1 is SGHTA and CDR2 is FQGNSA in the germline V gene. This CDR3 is CASSLAVPGADTQYF. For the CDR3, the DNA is TGTGCCAGCAGCTTAGCGGTCCCCGGGGCAGATACGCAGTATTTT.

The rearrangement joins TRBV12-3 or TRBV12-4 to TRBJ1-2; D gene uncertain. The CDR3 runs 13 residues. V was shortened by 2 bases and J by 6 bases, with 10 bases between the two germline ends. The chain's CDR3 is CASSLSPGHGYTF. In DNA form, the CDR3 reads TGTGCCAGCAGTTTAAGTCCCGGGCATGGCTACACCTTC.

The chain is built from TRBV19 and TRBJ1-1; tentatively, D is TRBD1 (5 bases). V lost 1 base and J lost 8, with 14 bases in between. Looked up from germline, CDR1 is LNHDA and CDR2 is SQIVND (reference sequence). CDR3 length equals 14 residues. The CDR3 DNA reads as TGTGCCAGTAGTATAGCCCCGGGACCGCTAGAAGCTTTCTTT. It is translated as CASSIAPGPLEAFF. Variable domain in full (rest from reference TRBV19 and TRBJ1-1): DGGITQSPKYLFRKEGQNVTLSCEQNLNHDAMYWYRQDPGQGLRLIYYSQIVNDFQKGDIAEGYSVSREKKESFPLTVTSAQKNPTAFYLCASSIAPGPLEAFFGQGTRLTVV.

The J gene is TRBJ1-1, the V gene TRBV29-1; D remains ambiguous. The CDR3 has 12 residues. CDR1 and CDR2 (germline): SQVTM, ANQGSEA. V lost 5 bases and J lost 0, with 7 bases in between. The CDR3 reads CSVRTLNTEAFF. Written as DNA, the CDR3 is TGCAGCGTTCGGACTTTGAACACTGAAGCTTTCTTT. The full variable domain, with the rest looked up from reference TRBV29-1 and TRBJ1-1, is SAVISQKPSRDICQRGTSLTIQCQVDSQVTMMFWYRQQPGQSLTLIATANQGSEATYESGFVIDKFPISRPNLTFSTLTVSNMSPEDSSIYLCSVRTLNTEAFFGQGTRLTVV.

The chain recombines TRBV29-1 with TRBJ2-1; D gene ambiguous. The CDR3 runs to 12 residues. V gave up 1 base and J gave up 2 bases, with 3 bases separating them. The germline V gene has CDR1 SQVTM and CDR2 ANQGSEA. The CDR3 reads CSVEVAYNEQFF. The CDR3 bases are TGCAGCGTTGAAGTGGCCTACAATGAGCAGTTCTTC.

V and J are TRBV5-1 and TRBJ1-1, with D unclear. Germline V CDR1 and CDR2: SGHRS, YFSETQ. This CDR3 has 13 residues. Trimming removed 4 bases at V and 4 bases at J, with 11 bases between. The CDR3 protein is CASSPGWGTEAFF. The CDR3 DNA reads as TGCGCCAGCAGCCCGGGGTGGGGCACTGAAGCTTTCTTT.

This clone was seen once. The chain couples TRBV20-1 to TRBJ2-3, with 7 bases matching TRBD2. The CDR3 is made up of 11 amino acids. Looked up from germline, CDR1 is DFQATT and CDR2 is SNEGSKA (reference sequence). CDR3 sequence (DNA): TGCACGGCGGGAGAAGGAGATACGCAGTATTTT. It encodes CTAGEGDTQYF.

The CDR3 sequence: CASSSRLAGGTNTGELFF. The CDR3 DNA reads as TGTGCCAGCAGCTCCCGACTAGCGGGAGGGACGAACACCGGGGAGCTGTTTTTT. This rearrangement joins TRBV13 to TRBJ2-2; 14 bases map to TRBD2. The germline V gene encodes CDR1 PRHDT and CDR2 FYEKMQ (reference sequence). CDR3 length equals 18 residues. The V and J ends lost 4 bases and 0 bases, in that order; junction bases with no gene match: 4.

CDR3 sequence reads: CSVEQGPGHEQFF. The CDR3 DNA is TGCAGCGTAGAACAGGGTCCGGGCCATGAGCAGTTCTTC. The J gene is TRBJ2-1, the V gene TRBV29-1, with TRBD1 as a possible D gene (6 bases). Germline loops: CDR1 SQVTM, CDR2 ANQGSEA. This CDR3 comprises 13 residues. V lost 6 bases, J lost 8 bases, and 17 bases lay in between.

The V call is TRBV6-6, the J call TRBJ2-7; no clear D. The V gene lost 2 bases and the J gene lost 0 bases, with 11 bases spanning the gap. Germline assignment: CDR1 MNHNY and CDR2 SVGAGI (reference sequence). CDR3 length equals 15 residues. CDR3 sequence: CASSYDTSYSYEQYF. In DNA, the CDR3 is TGTGCCAGCAGTTACGACACAAGTTACTCCTACGAGCAGTACTTC.

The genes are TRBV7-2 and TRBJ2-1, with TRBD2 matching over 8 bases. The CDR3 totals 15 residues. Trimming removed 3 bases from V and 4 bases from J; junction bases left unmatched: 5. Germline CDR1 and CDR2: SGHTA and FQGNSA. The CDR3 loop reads CASSLTRGGYNEQFF. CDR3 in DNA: TGTGCCAGCAGCTTGACCCGGGGGGGATACAATGAGCAGTTCTTC.

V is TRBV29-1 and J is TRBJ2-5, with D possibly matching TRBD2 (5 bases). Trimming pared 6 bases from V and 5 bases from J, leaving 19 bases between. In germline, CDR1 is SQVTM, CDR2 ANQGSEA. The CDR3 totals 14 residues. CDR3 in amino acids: CSVPFWGDRETQYF. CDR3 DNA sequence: TGCAGCGTGCCCTTTTGGGGAGATAGGGAGACCCAGTACTTC.

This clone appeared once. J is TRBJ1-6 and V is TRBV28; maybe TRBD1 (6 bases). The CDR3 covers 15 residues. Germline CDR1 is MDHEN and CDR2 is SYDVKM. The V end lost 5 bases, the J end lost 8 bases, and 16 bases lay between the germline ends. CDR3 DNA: TGTGCCAGCAGTCCTTCCCCAGGGGTCGATTCACCCCTCCACTTT. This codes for CASSPSPGVDSPLHF.

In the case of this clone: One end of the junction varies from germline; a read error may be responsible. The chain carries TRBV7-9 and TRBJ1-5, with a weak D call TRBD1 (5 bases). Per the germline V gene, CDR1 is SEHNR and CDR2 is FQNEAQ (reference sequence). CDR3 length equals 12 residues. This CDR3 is CASSPGTPPRHF. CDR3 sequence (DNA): TGTGCCAGCAGTCCCGGGACCCCCCCCCGGCATTTT.

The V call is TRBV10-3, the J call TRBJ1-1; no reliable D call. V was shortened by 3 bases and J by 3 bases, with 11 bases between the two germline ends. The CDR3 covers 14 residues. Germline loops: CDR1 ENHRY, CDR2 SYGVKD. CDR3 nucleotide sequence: TGTGCCATCAGTGACCCAAGCCCATACACTGAAGCTTTCTTT. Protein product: CAISDPSPYTEAFF.

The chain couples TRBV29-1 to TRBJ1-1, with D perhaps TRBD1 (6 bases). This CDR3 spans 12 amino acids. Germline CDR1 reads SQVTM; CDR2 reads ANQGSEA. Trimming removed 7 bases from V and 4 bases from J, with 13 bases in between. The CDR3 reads CSGWGGGTEAFF. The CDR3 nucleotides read TGCAGCGGGTGGGGAGGGGGCACTGAAGCTTTCTTT.

The chain's CDR3 is CASSLRTSGSNEQFF. CDR3 coding DNA: TGTGCCAGCAGTTTAAGAACTAGCGGGAGTAATGAGCAGTTCTTC. The chain has TRBV6-2 or TRBV6-3 and TRBJ2-1, with 11 bases identical to TRBD2. The length of the CDR3 is 15 residues. CDR1 MNHEY and CDR2 SVGEGT come from the germline V gene. V was pared by 4 bases and J by 7 bases, with 6 bases of the junction left unmatched.

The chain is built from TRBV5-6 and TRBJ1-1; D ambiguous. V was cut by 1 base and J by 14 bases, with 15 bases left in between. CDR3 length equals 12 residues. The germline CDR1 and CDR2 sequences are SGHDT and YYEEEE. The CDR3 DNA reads TGTGCCAGCAGCTTGTTTCAGCTCAACTCCTTCTTT. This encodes CASSLFQLNSFF.

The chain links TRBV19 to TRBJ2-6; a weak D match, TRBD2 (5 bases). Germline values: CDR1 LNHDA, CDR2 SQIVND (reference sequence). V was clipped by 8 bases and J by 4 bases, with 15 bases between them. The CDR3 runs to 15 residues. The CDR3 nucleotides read TGTGCCAGTCGGGCAACTAGTCTGGGGGCCAACGTCCTGACTTTC. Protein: CASRATSLGANVLTF. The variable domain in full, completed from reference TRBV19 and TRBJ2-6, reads DGGITQSPKYLFRKEGQNVTLSCEQNLNHDAMYWYRQDPGQGLRLIYYSQIVNDFQKGDIAEGYSVSREKKESFPLTVTSAQKNPTAFYLCASRATSLGANVLTFGAGSRLTVL.

CDR3 sequence reads: CASSTRTSGRMYEQYF. In DNA form, the CDR3 reads TGTGCCAGCAGCACCCGGACTAGCGGGAGGATGTACGAGCAGTACTTC. The gene calls are TRBV9 and TRBJ2-7, with 14 bases lining up with TRBD2. The J segment lost 4 bases and the V segment lost 4 bases, leaving 7 bases of the junction unmatched. The CDR3 has 16 amino acids. Looked up from germline, CDR1 is SGDLS and CDR2 is YYNGEE.

The CDR3 DNA sequence: TGCAGCGTCGTTATTTACGAGCAGTACTTC. This encodes CSVVIYEQYF. V gene TRBV29-1 combines with J gene TRBJ2-7; unclear D gene. The germline V gene encodes CDR1 SQVTM and CDR2 ANQGSEA. The V end lost 6 bases, the J end lost 4 bases, and 7 bases lay between the germline ends. The CDR3 spans 10 residues.

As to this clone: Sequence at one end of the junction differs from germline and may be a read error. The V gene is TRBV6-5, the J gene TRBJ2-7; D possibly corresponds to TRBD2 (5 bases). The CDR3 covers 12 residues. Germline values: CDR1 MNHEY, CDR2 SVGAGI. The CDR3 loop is CASSYSESSWEF. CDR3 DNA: TGTGCCAGCAGTTACTCGGAAAGCTCTTGGGAGTTC.

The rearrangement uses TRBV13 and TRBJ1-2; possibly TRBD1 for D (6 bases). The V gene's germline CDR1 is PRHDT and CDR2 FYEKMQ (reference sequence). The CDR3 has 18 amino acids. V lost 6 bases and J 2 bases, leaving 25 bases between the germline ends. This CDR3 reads CASRQGGDYLLTNYGYTF. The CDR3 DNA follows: TGTGCCAGCAGGCAAGGGGGAGATTACTTACTTACCAACTATGGCTACACCTTC.

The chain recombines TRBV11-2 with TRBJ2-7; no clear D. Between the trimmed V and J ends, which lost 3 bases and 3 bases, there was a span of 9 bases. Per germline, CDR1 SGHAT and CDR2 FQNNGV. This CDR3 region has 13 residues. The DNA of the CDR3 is TGTGCCAGCAGCTTCGGAAGAAACTACGAGCAGTACTTC. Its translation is CASSFGRNYEQYF.

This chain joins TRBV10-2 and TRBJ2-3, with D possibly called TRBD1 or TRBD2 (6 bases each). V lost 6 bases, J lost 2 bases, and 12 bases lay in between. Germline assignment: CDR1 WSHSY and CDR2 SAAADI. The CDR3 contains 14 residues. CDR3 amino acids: CASRPGAHTDTQYF. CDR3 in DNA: TGCGCCAGCAGGCCGGGGGCTCACACAGATACGCAGTATTTT.